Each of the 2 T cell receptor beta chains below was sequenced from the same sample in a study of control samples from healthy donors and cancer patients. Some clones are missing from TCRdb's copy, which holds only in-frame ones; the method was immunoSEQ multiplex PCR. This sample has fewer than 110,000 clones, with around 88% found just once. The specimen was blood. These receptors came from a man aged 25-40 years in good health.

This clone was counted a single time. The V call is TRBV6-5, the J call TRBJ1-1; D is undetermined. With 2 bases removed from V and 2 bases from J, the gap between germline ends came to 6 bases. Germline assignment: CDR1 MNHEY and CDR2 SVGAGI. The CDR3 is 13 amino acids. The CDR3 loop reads CASSYNGNTEAFF. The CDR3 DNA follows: TGTGCCAGCAGTTACAACGGTAACACTGAAGCTTTCTTT.

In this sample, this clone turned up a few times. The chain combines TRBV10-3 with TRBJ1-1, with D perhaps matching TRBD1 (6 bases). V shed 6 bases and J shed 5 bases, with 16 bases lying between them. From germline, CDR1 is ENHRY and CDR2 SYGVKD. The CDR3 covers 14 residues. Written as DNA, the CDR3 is TGTGCCATCAGATCGACAGGTGGGGGGACTGAAGCTTTCTTT. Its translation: CAIRSTGGGTEAFF.